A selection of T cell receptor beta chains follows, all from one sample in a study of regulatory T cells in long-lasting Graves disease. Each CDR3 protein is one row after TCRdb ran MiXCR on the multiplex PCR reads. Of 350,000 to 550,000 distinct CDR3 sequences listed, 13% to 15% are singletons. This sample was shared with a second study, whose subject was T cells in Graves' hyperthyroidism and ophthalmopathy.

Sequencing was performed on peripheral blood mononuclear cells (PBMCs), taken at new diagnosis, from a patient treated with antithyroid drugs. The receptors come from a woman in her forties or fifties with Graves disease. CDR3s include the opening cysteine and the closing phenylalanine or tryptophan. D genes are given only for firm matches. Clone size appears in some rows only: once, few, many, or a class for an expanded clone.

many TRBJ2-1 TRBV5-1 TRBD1 CASSFKGDRGYEQFF TGCGCCAGCAGCTTTAAGGGGGACAGGGGCTATGAGCAGTTCTTC
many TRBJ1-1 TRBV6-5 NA CASSYTRGTEAFF TGTGCCAGCAGTTACACCCGGGGCACTGAAGCTTTCTTT
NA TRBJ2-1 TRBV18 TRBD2 CASSPGETSGNEQFF TGTGCCAGCTCACCAGGTGAGACTAGCGGAAATGAGCAGTTCTTC
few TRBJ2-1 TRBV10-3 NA CAISDRTGRDEQFF TGTGCCATCAGTGATAGGACAGGGAGGGATGAGCAGTTCTTC
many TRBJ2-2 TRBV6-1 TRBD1 CASREQGVNTGELFF TGTGCCAGCAGAGAACAGGGGGTGAACACCGGGGAGCTGTTTTTT
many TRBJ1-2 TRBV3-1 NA CASSPNILYGYTF TGTGCCAGCAGCCCCAACATCCTCTATGGCTACACCTTC
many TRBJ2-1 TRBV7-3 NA CASSLSEVNEQFF TGTGCCAGCAGCTTATCCGAAGTCAATGAGCAGTTCTTC
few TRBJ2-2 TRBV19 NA CASSFSGAQNTGELFF TGTGCCAGTAGCTTCTCGGGGGCACAGAACACCGGGGAGCTGTTTTTT
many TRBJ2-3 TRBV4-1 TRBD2 CASSQGSGLATDTQYF TGCGCCAGCAGCCAAGGATCGGGACTAGCTACAGATACGCAGTATTTT
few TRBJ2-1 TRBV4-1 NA CASSQVSNEQFF TGCGCCAGCAGCCAAGTGTCCAATGAGCAGTTCTTC
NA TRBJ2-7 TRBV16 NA CASSQWEGARSYEQYF TGTGCCAGCAGCCAATGGGAGGGGGCCAGGTCCTACGAGCAGTACTTC
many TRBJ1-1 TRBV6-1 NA CASRRGRDTEAFF TGTGCCAGCCGGAGAGGACGGGACACTGAAGCTTTCTTT
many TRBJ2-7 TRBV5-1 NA CASSLRQSYEQYF TGTGCCAGCAGTTTACGGCAGTCCTACGAGCAGTACTTC
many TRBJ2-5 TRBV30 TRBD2 CAVRREVWETQYF TGTGCCGTGAGGCGGGAGGTATGGGAGACCCAGTACTTC
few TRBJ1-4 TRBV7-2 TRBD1 CASSFYLGTGDNEKLFF TGTGCCAGCAGCTTCTACCTAGGGACAGGGGATAATGAAAAACTGTTTTTT
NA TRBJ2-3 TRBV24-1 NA CATSDALTGRQDTQYF TGTGCCACCAGTGATGCTCTCACCGGGCGTCAAGATACGCAGTATTTT
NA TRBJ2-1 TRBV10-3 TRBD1 CAISPEGAHSYEQFF TGTGCCATCAGTCCTGAGGGGGCACACTCCTATGAGCAGTTCTTC
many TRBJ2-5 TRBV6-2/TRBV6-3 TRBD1 CASSYTPGQVQETQYF TGTGCCAGCAGTTACACCCCGGGACAGGTCCAAGAGACCCAGTACTTC
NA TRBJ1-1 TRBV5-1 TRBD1 CASSLGGTGVTEAFF TGCGCCAGCAGCTTGGGAGGGACAGGGGTTACTGAAGCTTTCTTT
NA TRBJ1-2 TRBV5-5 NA CASSPYSGTNYGYTF TGTGCCAGCAGCCCGTACTCGGGAACTAACTATGGCTACACCTTC
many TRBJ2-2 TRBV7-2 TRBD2 CASSLMTSGIGELFF TGTGCCAGCAGCTTAATGACTAGCGGGATCGGGGAGCTGTTTTTT
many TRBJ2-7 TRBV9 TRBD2 CASKSSGKPPSYEQYF TGTGCCAGCAAGTCGAGCGGGAAGCCCCCCTCCTACGAGCAGTACTTC
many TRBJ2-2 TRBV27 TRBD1 CASKGQGALGGELFF TGTGCCAGCAAGGGACAGGGGGCGCTAGGCGGGGAGCTGTTTTTT
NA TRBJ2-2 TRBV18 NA CASSPNARFANTGELFF TGTGCCAGCTCACCCAACGCAAGGTTCGCGAACACCGGGGAGCTGTTTTTT
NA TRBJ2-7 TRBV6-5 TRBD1 CASSYSRQGAVEQYF TGTGCCAGCAGTTACTCGAGGCAGGGGGCGGTCGAGCAGTACTTC
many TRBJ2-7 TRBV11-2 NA CASSLDHGGQGAYEQYF TGTGCCAGCAGCTTAGATCATGGGGGGCAGGGGGCCTACGAGCAGTACTTC
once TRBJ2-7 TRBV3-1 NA CAGSNGLADPFPSYEQYF TGTGCCGGCAGCAACGGACTGGCGGACCCCTTCCCATCCTACGAGCAGTACTTC
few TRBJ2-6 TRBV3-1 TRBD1 CASSQVGQSSGANVLTF TGTGCCAGCAGCCAAGTGGGACAGTCCTCTGGGGCCAACGTCCTGACTTTC
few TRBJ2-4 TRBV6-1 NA CASRLVQGAKNIQYF TGTGCCAGCAGACTCGTTCAGGGGGCCAAAAACATTCAGTACTTC
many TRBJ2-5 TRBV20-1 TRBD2 CSATVAGGYQETQYF TGCAGTGCAACCGTAGCGGGGGGGTACCAAGAGACCCAGTACTTC
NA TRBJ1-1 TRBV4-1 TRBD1 CASSQVPGQFAEAFF TGCGCCAGCAGCCAAGTACCGGGACAGTTCGCTGAAGCTTTCTTT